A single sample is the source of the 17 T cell receptor beta chains below, sequenced in a study of early T cells in non-severe SARS-CoV-2 infection. MiXCR, run by TCRdb on the 5' RACE reads, gives a single entry per CDR3 protein. The sample yields under 60,000 distinct CDR3 sequences, 10% seen once. Sequencing input: whole blood. These receptors all stem from an adult who was a healthcare worker with PCR-confirmed SARS-CoV-2 infection or an uninfected control (not recorded which).

The genes are TRBV6-5 and TRBJ1-1, with a tentative D call TRBD1 (5 bases). This CDR3 has 14 residues. Between the trimmed V and J ends, which lost 7 bases and 2 bases, there was a span of 14 bases. Germline V gives CDR1 MNHEY, CDR2 SVGAGI. CDR3 sequence reads: CASIRDGGNTEAFF. The CDR3 DNA follows: TGTGCCAGCATTCGGGACGGCGGTAACACTGAAGCTTTCTTT.

The chain is built from TRBV20-1 and TRBJ2-3; 10 positions match TRBD2. V lost 2 bases and J lost 4; bases outside the gene matches: 6. There are 15 residues in the CDR3. CDR1 is DFQATT and CDR2 is SNEGSKA in the germline V gene (reference sequence). The CDR3 here is CSARSSGGASDTQYF. The CDR3, as DNA: TGCAGTGCTAGATCCAGCGGGGGGGCATCAGATACGCAGTATTTT.

The rearrangement links TRBV2 to TRBJ1-1, with D unresolved. CDR1 is SNHLY, CDR2 FYNNEI, per germline. With 8 bases removed from V and 1 base from J, the gap between germline ends came to 14 bases. There are 14 residues in the CDR3. The CDR3 protein is CASPHNRKNTEAFF. CDR3 nucleotides: TGTGCCAGCCCCCATAATAGAAAGAACACTGAAGCTTTCTTT. Full variable domain (missing parts from reference TRBV2 and TRBJ1-1): EPEVTQTPSHQVTQMGQEVILRCVPISNHLYFYWYRQILGQKVEFLVSFYNNEISEKSEIFDDQFSVERPDGSNFTLKIRSTKLEDSAMYFCASPHNRKNTEAFFGQGTRLTVV.

This rearrangement joins TRBV14 to TRBJ2-7; D gene ambiguous. This CDR3 region has 14 residues. Germline V lookup: CDR1 SGHDN, CDR2 FVKESK. V lost 2 bases, J lost 6 bases, and 14 bases lay in between. CDR3: CASSQHTTTPEQYF. CDR3 coding DNA: TGTGCCAGCAGCCAACATACGACGACGCCCGAGCAGTACTTC.

This clonotype was recorded at least ten times. The chain is built from TRBV12-2 and TRBJ1-1. TRBV12-2 has pseudogene status. The CDR3 is 13 amino acids. CDR3 DNA sequence: TGTGCAAGTCGCTTAGCTCTATGCCCTGAAGCTTTCTTT. Protein: CASRLALCPEAFF.

This clonotype was found a few times. The V gene is TRBV4-1, the J gene TRBJ2-2, with D tentatively TRBD2 (6 bases). CDR1 and CDR2 from the germline V gene are MGHRA and YSYEKL. This CDR3 spans 15 amino acids. Trimming stripped 1 base from V and 2 bases from J, with 8 bases between. CDR3 sequence: CASSQGGVNTGELFF. In DNA, the CDR3 is TGCGCCAGCAGCCAAGGCGGGGTTAACACCGGGGAGCTGTTTTTT.

The rearrangement joins TRBV29-1 to TRBJ2-5, with a weak D call TRBD2 (6 bases). The CDR3 totals 13 residues. Germline values: CDR1 SQVTM, CDR2 ANQGSEA. Between the trimmed V and J ends, which lost 3 bases and 2 bases, there was a span of 10 bases. DNA of the CDR3: TGCAGCGTTGAGCGCGGGAATCAAGAGACCCAGTACTTC. Amino acids: CSVERGNQETQYF.

This clonotype was counted a few times. The chain carries TRBV7-2 and TRBJ2-3; D not resolved. This CDR3 is 16 amino acids long. Germline loops: CDR1 SGHTA, CDR2 FQGNSA. Trimming removed 1 base at V and 2 bases at J, with 13 bases between. DNA of the CDR3: TGTGCCAGCAGCTTAGGGGCGATACCAAACACAGATACGCAGTATTTT. It codes for CASSLGAIPNTDTQYF. The full variable domain, rest sourced from reference TRBV7-2 and TRBJ2-3, is GAGVSQSPSNKVTEKGKDVELRCDPISGHTALYWYRQSLGQGLEFLIYFQGNSAPDKSGLPSDRFSAERTGGSVSTLTIQRTQQEDSAVYLCASSLGAIPNTDTQYFGPGTRLTVL.

This clonotype showed up just a few times. The chain carries TRBV30 and TRBJ1-6; D remains ambiguous. V was cut by 2 bases and J by 10 bases, with 12 bases left in between. Germline CDR1 is GTSNPN and CDR2 is SVGIG (reference sequence). CDR3 size: 13 residues. Here the CDR3 reads CAWSTAESSPLHF. CDR3 coding DNA: TGTGCCTGGAGTACAGCAGAGAGCTCACCCCTCCACTTT.

The chain has TRBV29-1 and TRBJ2-3, with 12 bases matching TRBD2. The CDR3 totals 15 residues. J was trimmed by 7 bases and V by 7 bases; bases with no gene match: 12. CDR1 is SQVTM, CDR2 ANQGSEA, per germline. CDR3 coding DNA: TGCAGCGCTGATGGACTAGCGGGAAGGGGAAATACGCAGTATTTT. It codes for CSADGLAGRGNTQYF.

This clonotype was seen many times. The chain joins TRBV6-4 to TRBJ2-2; D not resolved. The length of the CDR3 is 12 residues. Trimming pared 8 bases from V and 1 base from J, leaving 5 bases between. Germline V gene sequence: CDR1 MRHNA, CDR2 SNTAGT. In DNA form, the CDR3 reads TGTGCCAGCGGACGGAACACCGGGGAGCTGTTTTTT. This translates into CASGRNTGELFF.

This clonotype was picked up many times. V gene TRBV11-2 combines with J gene TRBJ1-6, with D unresolved. The CDR3 has 15 residues. Trimming removed 5 bases at V and 7 bases at J, with 15 bases between. CDR1 and CDR2 from the germline V gene are SGHAT and FQNNGV. The CDR3 spells CASSPGTRKNSPLHF. DNA of the CDR3: TGTGCCAGCAGCCCTGGCACCAGAAAAAATTCACCCCTCCACTTT.

The genes are TRBV7-2 and TRBJ2-7, with 13 positions matching TRBD2. The J segment lost 3 bases and the V segment lost 5 bases, leaving 4 bases of the junction unmatched. The CDR3 covers 15 residues. Germline values: CDR1 SGHTA, CDR2 FQGNSA. The CDR3 DNA sequence: TGTGCCAGCAGCGACCGGACTAGCGGGGGCTACGAGCAGTACTTC. Translation: CASSDRTSGGYEQYF.

This clonotype was recorded at least ten times. This chain uses TRBV5-1 with TRBJ2-5, with D possibly matching TRBD2 (5 bases). The CDR3 extends over 15 amino acids. Germline CDR1 reads SGHRS; CDR2 reads YFSETQ. V was shortened by 0 bases and J by 2 bases, with 11 bases between the two germline ends. CDR3 region: CASSLEGPGQETQYF. The CDR3 nucleotides read TGCGCCAGCAGCTTGGAGGGCCCGGGGCAAGAGACCCAGTACTTC. The complete variable domain, with remaining parts taken from reference TRBV5-1 and TRBJ2-5, reads KAGVTQTPRYLIKTRGQQVTLSCSPISGHRSVSWYQQTPGQGLQFLFEYFSETQRNKGNFPGRFSGRQFSNSRSEMNVSTLELGDSALYLCASSLEGPGQETQYFGPGTRLLVL.

The genes are TRBV6-2 or TRBV6-3 and TRBJ2-7; D is uncertain. Trimming shortened V by 6 bases and J by 0 bases, and 12 bases separated the two germline ends. The CDR3 is 14 residues long. Germline V gives CDR1 MNHEY, CDR2 SVGEGT. CDR3 DNA sequence: TGTGCCAGCAGCCCCTTAGGGCCCTCCTACGAGCAGTACTTC. It codes for CASSPLGPSYEQYF.

This clonotype has a count of ten or more. The chain combines TRBV19 with TRBJ1-4; no reliable D call. The CDR3 loop spans 14 amino acids. Trimming cost V 5 bases and J 7 bases, with 14 bases left between them. Per germline, CDR1 LNHDA and CDR2 SQIVND (reference sequence). The CDR3, as DNA: TGTGCCAGTAGTCCGGGTTTTCTCGGTGAAAAACTGTTTTTT. It translates to CASSPGFLGEKLFF.

The chain couples TRBV21-1 to TRBJ1-6. TRBV21-1 counts as a pseudogene. There are 16 residues in the CDR3. CDR3 sequence reads: CASSKDERAYNSPLHF. The CDR3 DNA reads as TGTGCCAGCAGCAAAGACGAGAGGGCCTATAATTCACCCCTCCACTTT.